One sample yielded the 27 T cell receptor beta chains listed below, sequenced in a study of blood T cell repertoires in COVID-19. The assay was immunoSEQ multiplex PCR, and TCRdb's table has in-frame clones only and misses some. The sample consists of about 160,000 clones, around nine tenths of them appearing once. Sequenced material: peripheral blood. The source is a woman in her seventies with COVID-19, enrolled during active disease.

The chain links TRBV10-3 to TRBJ1-5; D ambiguous. The CDR3 runs 12 residues. CDR1 and CDR2 (germline): ENHRY, SYGVKD. The V and J ends lost 6 bases and 4 bases respectively, with 7 bases between them. CDR3: CAISGDNQPQHF. CDR3 nucleotides: TGTGCCATCAGCGGAGATAATCAGCCCCAGCATTTT.

V usage is TRBV18 and J usage is TRBJ1-5; 10 positions agree with TRBD1. In germline, CDR1 is KGHSH, CDR2 LQKENI. The length of the CDR3 is 16 residues. Trimming took 2 bases from V and 4 from J; bases not matched to a gene: 5. CDR3 region: CASSPTKDRGNQPQHF. CDR3 DNA sequence: TGTGCCAGCTCACCAACCAAGGACAGGGGGAATCAGCCCCAGCATTTT.

The V call is TRBV12-3 or TRBV12-4, the J call TRBJ2-7; tentatively, D is TRBD1 (5 bases). Between the trimmed V and J ends, which lost 5 bases and 4 bases, there was a span of 9 bases. The CDR3 runs to 12 residues. The CDR3 protein is CASSGTGYEQYF. As DNA, the CDR3 is TGTGCCAGCAGTGGAACAGGTTACGAGCAGTACTTC.

This clone has a single count. This chain links TRBV18 with TRBJ2-5; maybe TRBD1 (6 bases). This CDR3 has 14 residues. The V gene's germline CDR1 is KGHSH and CDR2 LQKENI. Trimming removed 5 bases from V and 0 bases from J, with 10 bases in between. This CDR3 reads CASSWGPNQETQYF. In DNA form, the CDR3 reads TGTGCCAGCTCATGGGGGCCTAACCAAGAGACCCAGTACTTC.

J is TRBJ2-7 and V is TRBV19; 9 bases agree with TRBD2. The germline CDR1 and CDR2 sequences are LNHDA and SQIVND (reference sequence). Trimming cost V 3 bases and J 3 bases; bases outside gene matches: 6. This CDR3 contains 15 residues. The CDR3 nucleotides read TGTGCCAGTAGTATTACGGCTAGCGGGAACTACGAGCAGTACTTC. Its protein product is CASSITASGNYEQYF.

This chain joins TRBV28 and TRBJ2-1; no firm D call. V gave up 1 base and J gave up 5 bases, with 9 bases separating them. The germline CDR1 and CDR2 sequences are MDHEN and SYDVKM. The CDR3 sequence is 14 residues long. CDR3 in amino acids: CASSLFVGDNEQFF. The CDR3 nucleotides are TGTGCCAGCAGTTTATTTGTGGGCGACAATGAGCAGTTCTTC.

The chain is built from TRBV5-4 and TRBJ2-7; 7 positions match TRBD1. This CDR3 comprises 16 residues. Germline CDR1 is SGHNT and CDR2 is YYREEE (reference sequence). Losses at the gene ends were 5 bases for V and 2 bases for J; bases not matched to a gene: 13. The CDR3 is CASSRIAGTAPYEQYF. CDR3 nucleotides: TGTGCCAGCAGTCGTATAGCCGGGACAGCCCCCTACGAGCAGTACTTC.

A remark on this clone: This CDR3 is also generated by other DNA sequences in the sample. V gene TRBV19 combines with J gene TRBJ1-1; 8 bases map to TRBD1. The CDR3 has 13 residues. Per the germline V gene, CDR1 is LNHDA and CDR2 is SQIVND (reference sequence). V lost 5 bases, J lost 3 bases, and 2 bases stayed unmatched. In nucleotides, the CDR3 is TGTGCCAGTAGTTCGACAGGGGACACTGAAGCTTTCTTT. The encoded protein is CASSSTGDTEAFF.

This clone was detected only once. The chain uses TRBV7-9 and TRBJ2-1; D gene ambiguous. V was clipped by 1 base and J by 2 bases, with 9 bases between them. This CDR3 contains 15 residues. Looked up from germline, CDR1 is SEHNR and CDR2 is FQNEAQ (reference sequence). In DNA form, the CDR3 reads TGTGCCAGCAGCTTAGGACGAACAGCCTACAATGAGCAGTTCTTC. This sequence encodes CASSLGRTAYNEQFF.

The chain joins TRBV28 to TRBJ1-2, with a weak D call TRBD1 (5 bases). With 6 bases removed from V and 7 bases from J, the gap between germline ends came to 15 bases. Germline values: CDR1 MDHEN, CDR2 SYDVKM. This CDR3 is 13 amino acids long. The CDR3, as DNA: TGTGCCAGCAGGTGGCACGGGGGAGGTGGCTACACCTTC. It specifies CASRWHGGGGYTF.

In DNA, the CDR3 is TGTGCCAGCAGCCAAGTTGGGGTCCGGACAGTAAACTCTGGAAACACCATATATTTT. It codes for CASSQVGVRTVNSGNTIYF. The rearrangement uses TRBV4-2 and TRBJ1-3; D perhaps matches TRBD1 (6 bases). Trimming left V 1 base short and J 0 bases short, with 19 bases between. The CDR3 contains 19 residues. Germline values: CDR1 LGHNA, CDR2 YNFKEQ.

This clone appeared a single time. This chain uses TRBV13 with TRBJ2-1; 10 bases align to TRBD2. Per germline, CDR1 PRHDT and CDR2 FYEKMQ (reference sequence). The CDR3 loop spans 16 amino acids. Losses at the gene ends were 2 bases for V and 8 bases for J; bases not matched to a gene: 9. Here the CDR3 DNA reads TGTGCCAGCAGCTTACACGCTAGCGGGGGAGGGGATGAGCAGTTCTTC. This translates into CASSLHASGGGDEQFF.

This chain links TRBV9 with TRBJ2-6; D gene unclear. The ends were cut back, 0 bases at V and 3 bases at J, with 7 bases in the middle. There are 15 residues in the CDR3. The germline CDR1 and CDR2 sequences are SGDLS and YYNGEE. In nucleotides, the CDR3 is TGTGCCAGCAGCGTAGGCGGTGGTGGGGCCAACGTCCTGACTTTC. Translating it yields CASSVGGGGANVLTF.

V is TRBV12-3 or TRBV12-4 and J is TRBJ2-1; no reliable D call. Trimming left V 5 bases short and J 5 bases short, with 7 bases between. The CDR3 length is 12 residues. The CDR3 DNA reads as TGTGCCAGCAGTCCCCGGGACAATGAGCAGTTCTTC. This translates into CASSPRDNEQFF.

The rearrangement joins TRBV6-5 to TRBJ2-7; 7 bases line up with TRBD1. Losses at the gene ends were 8 bases for V and 7 bases for J; bases not matched to a gene: 5. The CDR3 sequence is 11 residues long. Germline V gene lookup returns CDR1 MNHEY and CDR2 SVGAGI. In DNA, the CDR3 is TGTGCCAGCGGGACAGTGAGGGAGCAGTACTTC. It yields the protein CASGTVREQYF.

The CDR3 here is CASSPSTGWYTDTQYF. The CDR3 DNA reads TGTGCCAGCTCACCATCGACAGGGTGGTATACAGATACGCAGTATTTT. The chain recombines TRBV18 with TRBJ2-3, with 7 bases aligning to TRBD1. The CDR3 totals 16 residues. Germline-derived CDR1 and CDR2 are KGHSH and LQKENI. V was clipped by 2 bases and J by 3 bases; unmatched bases: 8.

This clone was seen only once. V gene TRBV11-2 combines with J gene TRBJ2-3; tentatively, D is TRBD2 (6 bases). The CDR3 contains 14 residues. Per germline, CDR1 SGHAT and CDR2 FQNNGV. The V gene lost 5 bases and the J gene lost 4 bases, with 13 bases spanning the gap. In DNA, the CDR3 is TGTGCCAGCAGCACCCGGAGGGTGCCAGATACGCAGTATTTT. Translating it yields CASSTRRVPDTQYF.

Comments on this clone: The junction does not match germline at one end; this may be a read error. This chain links TRBV7-7 with TRBJ2-5, with 7 bases matching TRBD1. This CDR3 region has 15 residues. Germline-derived CDR1 and CDR2 are SSHAT and FNYEAQ (reference sequence). This chain's CDR3 is CASSLRTGLLETQYF. The CDR3 DNA is TGTGCTAGCAGCCTGCGGACAGGCCTCCTGGAGACCCAGTACTTC.

DNA of the CDR3: TGTGCCAGCAGGGCACAACCCCAAGAGACCCAGTACTTC. Protein sequence: CASRAQPQETQYF. The rearrangement uses TRBV2 and TRBJ2-5; no reliable D call. Trimming removed 6 bases at V and 1 base at J, with 9 bases between. CDR1 and CDR2 (germline): SNHLY, FYNNEI. The CDR3 is 13 amino acids.

The V and J genes are TRBV9 and TRBJ2-2, with 14 bases aligning to TRBD2. CDR1 and CDR2 from the germline V gene are SGDLS and YYNGEE. Losses at the gene ends were 4 bases for V and 4 bases for J; bases not matched to a gene: 12. The CDR3 extends over 19 amino acids. The CDR3, as DNA: TGTGCCAGCAGCCCTAGTGGACTAGCGGGGGGCGGGAGCACCGGGGAGCTGTTTTTT. As protein: CASSPSGLAGGGSTGELFF.

The rearrangement uses TRBV6-6 and TRBJ2-3, with 8 bases matching TRBD1. This CDR3 spans 18 amino acids. Per germline, CDR1 MNHNY and CDR2 SVGAGI (reference sequence). V lost 5 bases and J lost 3; bases outside the gene matches: 16. CDR3 region: CASSLRTTGVNPTDTQYF. The CDR3 bases are TGTGCCAGCAGTCTTCGAACGACAGGGGTGAATCCAACAGATACGCAGTATTTT.

J is TRBJ2-7 and V is TRBV3-1 (or the pseudogene TRBV3-2), with a possible D match to TRBD2 (6 bases). Between the trimmed V and J ends, which lost 5 bases and 4 bases, there was a span of 12 bases. Germline CDR1 reads LGHDT; CDR2 reads YNNKEL (reference sequence). There are 13 residues in the CDR3. The CDR3 region has the DNA TGTGCCAGCAGCTCATACGCGGGGTACGAGCAGTACTTC. Protein sequence: CASSSYAGYEQYF.

The DNA for the CDR3 is TGTGCCAGCAGATGGCCAGAGGGACAGCGGATGATGAACACTGAAGCTTTCTTT. Its protein product is CASRWPEGQRMMNTEAFF. The chain is built from TRBV2 and TRBJ1-1; 7 nucleotides line up with TRBD1. The J segment lost 0 bases and the V segment lost 6 bases, leaving 16 bases of the junction unmatched. CDR3 length: 18 residues. CDR1 is SNHLY and CDR2 is FYNNEI in the germline V gene.

This clone was recorded a few times. This chain uses TRBV2 with TRBJ1-4, with 8 positions matching TRBD1. The CDR3 covers 14 residues. J was trimmed by 7 bases and V by 5 bases; bases with no gene match: 6. Germline CDR1 SNHLY, CDR2 FYNNEI. DNA of the CDR3: TGTGCCAGCAGTCGTGGACAGGGCGGTGAAAAACTGTTTTTT. Protein: CASSRGQGGEKLFF.

This clone came up once. The rearrangement links TRBV19 to TRBJ1-1, with a possible D match to TRBD1 (5 bases). Trimming pared 4 bases from V and 1 base from J, leaving 10 bases between. Per the germline V gene, CDR1 is LNHDA and CDR2 is SQIVND (reference sequence). CDR3 length: 14 residues. CDR3 DNA sequence: TGTGCCAGTAGTACAGGGATTGAGAACACTGAAGCTTTCTTT. Its translation is CASSTGIENTEAFF.

The V gene is TRBV10-3, the J gene TRBJ1-2; D uncertain. Trimming shortened V by 10 bases and J by 2 bases, and 14 bases separated the two germline ends. Germline V gene sequence: CDR1 ENHRY, CDR2 SYGVKD. This CDR3 is 13 amino acids long. CDR3 amino acids: CANAREQNYGYTF. In DNA form, the CDR3 reads TGTGCCAATGCGAGGGAGCAAAACTATGGCTACACCTTC.

The chain links TRBV19 to TRBJ2-5; TRBD2 matches at 13 bases. V gave up 8 bases and J gave up 3 bases; unmatched junction bases: 6. CDR1 LNHDA and CDR2 SQIVND come from the germline V gene (reference sequence). This CDR3 comprises 15 residues. The DNA for the CDR3 is TGTGCCAGTGTGGGGGGGACTAGCGGGGAAGAGACCCAGTACTTC. It specifies CASVGGTSGEETQYF.